A single sample gave rise to the 22 T cell receptor beta chains below, sequenced in a study of blood T cell repertoires in COVID-19. The method was immunoSEQ multiplex PCR; TCRdb's version includes in-frame clones alone and lacks a portion of them. The sample includes around 250,000 clones, 91% of them seen just once. Specimen: PBMCs or T cells enriched from blood (not recorded which). Receptors originate from a human donor in a cohort exposed to, infected with or recovered from COVID-19 (not recorded which). The donor label of this sample is uncertain.

V usage is TRBV7-4 and J usage is TRBJ1-1; D is ambiguous. From germline, CDR1 is SGHVT and CDR2 SQSDAQ. V lost 4 bases and J lost 5, with 14 bases in between. The CDR3 has 14 residues. The CDR3 DNA sequence: TGTGCCAGCAGCTATAACAGAAAGGCGACTGAAGCTTTCTTT. Its translation: CASSYNRKATEAFF.

V is TRBV19 and J is TRBJ1-5; 7 nucleotides match TRBD1. V dropped 7 bases and J dropped 5; count of bases not matched to a gene: 8. The CDR3 runs to 14 residues. From germline, CDR1 is LNHDA and CDR2 SQIVND (reference sequence). The CDR3 DNA is TGTGCCAGTACCACCGACAGGGCCTATCAGCCCCAGCATTTT. Its protein product is CASTTDRAYQPQHF.

The V and J genes are TRBV19 and TRBJ1-1; D is uncertain. The CDR3 totals 15 residues. Germline V gene data show CDR1 as LNHDA and CDR2 as SQIVND (reference sequence). V lost 0 bases and J 4 bases, leaving 12 bases between the germline ends. The DNA for the CDR3 is TGTGCCAGTAGTATAGATCCCACAGCCCTCACTGAAGCTTTCTTT. Amino acids: CASSIDPTALTEAFF.

The gene calls are TRBV15 and TRBJ1-1, with D possibly being TRBD1 (5 bases). Trimming took 4 bases from V and 5 from J, leaving 14 bases between them. CDR1 and CDR2 from the germline V gene are LNHNV and YYDKDF (reference sequence). The length of the CDR3 is 14 residues. The CDR3 loop is CATSTRSRETEAFF. The CDR3, as DNA: TGTGCCACCAGCACTCGTTCCAGGGAAACTGAAGCTTTCTTT.

The rearrangement links TRBV19 to TRBJ1-2; 9 bases align to TRBD1. CDR1 LNHDA and CDR2 SQIVND come from the germline V gene (reference sequence). The CDR3 is 16 residues long. Trimming took 3 bases from V and 4 from J; bases not matched to a gene: 9. CDR3 nucleotide sequence: TGTGCCAGTAGTATTGGCAGGAGACAGGGGGTCTATGGCTACACCTTC. Protein product: CASSIGRRQGVYGYTF.

The chain links TRBV25-1 to TRBJ2-5, with TRBD1 matching over 10 bases. Looked up from germline, CDR1 is MGHDK and CDR2 is SYGVNS. V trimming: 4 bases; J trimming: 13 bases; junction bases outside the gene matches: 6. The CDR3 sequence is 12 residues long. In DNA form, the CDR3 reads TGTGCCAGCAGTGGGACAGGGGGGTCGGGGTACTTC. This encodes CASSGTGGSGYF.

This clone was observed once. The chain links TRBV4-3 to TRBJ2-7; D is unclear. Trimming cost V 1 base and J 2 bases, with 12 bases left between them. CDR3 length: 15 residues. Germline V gene lookup returns CDR1 LGHNA and CDR2 YSLEER. The CDR3 loop reads CASSQGRVSTYEQYF. The CDR3 DNA follows: TGCGCCAGCAGCCAAGGGAGAGTCAGTACCTACGAGCAGTACTTC.

J is TRBJ2-7 and V is TRBV12-3 or TRBV12-4; 9 nucleotides agree with TRBD2. This CDR3 spans 12 amino acids. J gave up 7 bases and V 7 bases, and 5 bases lay outside the gene matches. The CDR3 nucleotides are TGTGCCAGCACGAGCGGGGGGAGGGAGCAGTACTTC. Protein: CASTSGGREQYF.

The chain employs TRBV19 and TRBJ1-2; TRBD1 matches at 7 bases. Trimming removed 9 bases from V and 8 bases from J; junction bases left unmatched: 9. Per germline, CDR1 LNHDA and CDR2 SQIVND (reference sequence). CDR3 length: 12 residues. CDR3 in DNA: TGTGCCAGCCAGGGGGGCGCGGAGGGCTACACCTTC. It codes for CASQGGAEGYTF. Using reference TRBV19 and TRBJ1-2 for the parts outside the CDR3, the full variable domain is DGGITQSPKYLFRKEGQNVTLSCEQNLNHDAMYWYRQDPGQGLRLIYYSQIVNDFQKGDIAEGYSVSREKKESFPLTVTSAQKNPTAFYLCASQGGAEGYTFGSGTRLTVV.

The count of this clone is one. The chain is built from TRBV6-5 and TRBJ2-3, with 13 bases identical to TRBD2. CDR1 and CDR2 from the germline V gene are MNHEY and SVGAGI. Trimming removed 4 bases from V and 9 bases from J; junction bases left unmatched: 7. This CDR3 has 15 amino acids. CDR3 nucleotide sequence: TGTGCCAGCAGTTCCACTAGCGGGGGGGCCGGCACGCAGTATTTT. Amino acid sequence: CASSSTSGGAGTQYF.

V and J are TRBV12-2 and TRBJ2-5; the table assigns TRBD2, which was not confirmed against the DNA. TRBV12-2 is tagged as a pseudogene. The CDR3 is 16 residues long. CDR3 DNA sequence: TGTGCAAGTCGCTTTATAAGCGGGGGGGCCGGAGAGACCCAGTACTTC. It encodes CASRFISGGAGETQYF.

This sequence joins TRBV2 and TRBJ2-7; possibly TRBD2 for D (5 bases). Trimming left V 3 bases short and J 3 bases short, with 12 bases between. Germline values: CDR1 SNHLY, CDR2 FYNNEI. The CDR3 is 14 residues long. The CDR3 protein is CASSDKGVGYEQYF. In nucleotides, the CDR3 is TGTGCCAGCAGTGACAAGGGAGTCGGCTACGAGCAGTACTTC.

The rearrangement joins TRBV4-1 to TRBJ2-1; D might be TRBD1 (7 bases). The CDR3 extends over 16 amino acids. Germline V lookup: CDR1 MGHRA, CDR2 YSYEKL. V was cut by 4 bases and J by 6 bases, with 19 bases left in between. The DNA of the CDR3 is TGCGCCAGCAGCCCTTTTGGGAGACAGGGAGGCAATGAGCAGTTCTTC. Encoded protein: CASSPFGRQGGNEQFF.

The chain recombines TRBV7-2 with TRBJ2-1, with 8 bases aligning to TRBD2. Germline CDR1 is SGHTA and CDR2 is FQGNSA. The CDR3 loop spans 15 amino acids. Germline trimming cut 0 bases from V and 4 bases from J; bases unmatched to any gene: 2. The CDR3 here is CASSLAASGYNEQFF. The CDR3 DNA reads TGTGCCAGCAGCTTAGCGGCTAGCGGGTACAATGAGCAGTTCTTC.

The chain combines TRBV4-2 with TRBJ1-2; D gene unclear. The V and J ends lost 1 base and 6 bases respectively, with 6 bases between them. This CDR3 is built from 12 residues. Germline V gives CDR1 LGHNA, CDR2 YNFKEQ. The CDR3 bases are TGTGCCAGCAGCCAAGCCGAGGATGGCTACACCTTC. This translates into CASSQAEDGYTF.

V gene TRBV25-1 combines with J gene TRBJ1-1; D might be TRBD1 (6 bases). With 3 bases removed from V and 7 bases from J, the gap between germline ends came to 12 bases. The CDR3 consists of 13 residues. The germline V gene encodes CDR1 MGHDK and CDR2 SYGVNS. As DNA, the CDR3 is TGTGCCAGCAGTGAGGGGGCCAGGGTTGAAGCTTTCTTT. Encoded protein: CASSEGARVEAFF.

The rearrangement uses TRBV5-6 and TRBJ2-7, with a possible D match to TRBD1 (6 bases). The ends were cut back, 7 bases at V and 5 bases at J, with 19 bases in the middle. Germline CDR1 is SGHDT and CDR2 is YYEEEE. The CDR3 loop spans 14 amino acids. The CDR3 DNA reads TGTGCCAGCTCACCGGGACATGCCCTCCACGAGCAGTACTTC. Its protein is CASSPGHALHEQYF.

The chain uses TRBV15 and TRBJ1-5; D not certain. This CDR3 is built from 17 residues. The V and J ends lost 0 bases and 6 bases respectively, with 18 bases between them. Germline loops: CDR1 LNHNV, CDR2 YYDKDF (reference sequence). As DNA, the CDR3 is TGTGCCACCAGCAGAGAGGTAAGGACGGGAGTAAGTCAGCCCCAGCATTTT. Translated: CATSREVRTGVSQPQHF.

J is TRBJ2-6 and V is TRBV30; D remains ambiguous. The CDR3 runs to 13 residues. Germline V gene lookup returns CDR1 GTSNPN and CDR2 SVGIG (reference sequence). Trimming pared 7 bases from V and 1 base from J, leaving 8 bases between. Here the CDR3 DNA reads TGTGCCTCTACGAGTTCTGGGGCCAACGTCCTGACTTTC. It yields the protein CASTSSGANVLTF.

The chain has TRBV4-1 and TRBJ2-7, with D perhaps TRBD2 (6 bases). Germline V lookup: CDR1 MGHRA, CDR2 YSYEKL. Between the trimmed V and J ends, which lost 4 bases and 3 bases, there was a span of 10 bases. CDR3 length: 13 residues. CDR3 region: CASSRRRGYEQYF. In DNA, the CDR3 is TGCGCCAGCAGCCGGCGGCGGGGCTACGAGCAGTACTTC.

This chain links TRBV6-5 with TRBJ2-5; TRBD2 might be the D (5 bases). The CDR3 runs 12 residues. Trimming removed 8 bases from V and 3 bases from J, with 10 bases in between. Looked up from germline, CDR1 is MNHEY and CDR2 is SVGAGI. CDR3 nucleotides: TGTGCCAGCTGGGCCGGGGAAGAGACCCAGTACTTC. It translates to CASWAGEETQYF.

This chain connects TRBV5-1 to TRBJ2-7; D is possibly TRBD1 (6 bases). This CDR3 spans 14 amino acids. In germline, CDR1 is SGHRS, CDR2 YFSETQ. Trimming shortened V by 3 bases and J by 3 bases, and 13 bases separated the two germline ends. CDR3 in amino acids: CASSSSGQSYEQYF. For the CDR3, the DNA is TGCGCCAGCAGCTCCTCTGGACAGAGCTACGAGCAGTACTTC. Together with reference TRBV5-1 and TRBJ2-7, the CDR3 gives the full variable domain: KAGVTQTPRYLIKTRGQQVTLSCSPISGHRSVSWYQQTPGQGLQFLFEYFSETQRNKGNFPGRFSGRQFSNSRSEMNVSTLELGDSALYLCASSSSGQSYEQYFGPGTRLTVT.